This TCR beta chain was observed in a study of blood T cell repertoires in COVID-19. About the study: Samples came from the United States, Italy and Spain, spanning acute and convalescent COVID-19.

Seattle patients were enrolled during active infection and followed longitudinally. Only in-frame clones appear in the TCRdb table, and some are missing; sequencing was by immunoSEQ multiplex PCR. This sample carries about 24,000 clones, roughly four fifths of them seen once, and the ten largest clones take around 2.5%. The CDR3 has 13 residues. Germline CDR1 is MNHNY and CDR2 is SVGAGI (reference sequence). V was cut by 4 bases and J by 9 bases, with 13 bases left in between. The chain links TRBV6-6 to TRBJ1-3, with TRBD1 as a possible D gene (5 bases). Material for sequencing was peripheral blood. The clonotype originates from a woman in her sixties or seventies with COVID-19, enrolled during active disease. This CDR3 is CASSSPPGGTIYF. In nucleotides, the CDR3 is TGTGCCAGCAGTTCGCCCCCCGGGGGCACCATATATTTT.